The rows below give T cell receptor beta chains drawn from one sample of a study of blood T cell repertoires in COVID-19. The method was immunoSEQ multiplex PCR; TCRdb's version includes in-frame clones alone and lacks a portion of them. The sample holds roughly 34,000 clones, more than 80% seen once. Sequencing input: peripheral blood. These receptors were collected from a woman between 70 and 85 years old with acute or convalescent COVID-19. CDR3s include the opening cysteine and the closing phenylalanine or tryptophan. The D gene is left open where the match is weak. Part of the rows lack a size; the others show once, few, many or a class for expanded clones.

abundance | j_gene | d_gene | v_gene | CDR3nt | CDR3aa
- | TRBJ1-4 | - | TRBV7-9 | TGTGCCAGCAGCTTAGAGGGGGGGAGAAAACTGTTTTTT | CASSLEGGRKLFF
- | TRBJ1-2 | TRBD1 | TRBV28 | TGTGCCAGCAGTTCACCAACAGGGACAGGGGTCGGCTACACCTTC | CASSSPTGTGVGYTF
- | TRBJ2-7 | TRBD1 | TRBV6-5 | TGTGCGACAGGGACCTCCTACGAGCAGTACTTC | CATGTSYEQYF
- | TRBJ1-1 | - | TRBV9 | TGTGCCAGCAGCGTAGCTGGAGGGGACACTGAAGCTTTCTTT | CASSVAGGDTEAFF
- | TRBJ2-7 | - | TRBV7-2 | TGTGCCAGCAGCTTAGTAGGACAAACCAAATTCTACGAGCAGTACTTC | CASSLVGQTKFYEQYF
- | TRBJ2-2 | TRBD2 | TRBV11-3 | TGTGCCAGCAGCTTTGGACTAGCGGGAGACGGGGAGCTGTTTTTT | CASSFGLAGDGELFF
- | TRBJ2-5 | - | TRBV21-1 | TGTGCCAGCCTGCCGGTTCGGTGGGACGGGGGGGAGACCCAGTACTTC | CASLPVRWDGGETQYF
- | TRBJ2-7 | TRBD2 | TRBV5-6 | TGTGCCAGCAGAAGAGCGGGGATTTACGAGCAGTACTTC | CASRRAGIYEQYF
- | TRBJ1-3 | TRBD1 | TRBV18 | TGTGCCAGCTCCAAATTACAGGGGTCTGGAAACACCATATATTTT | CASSKLQGSGNTIYF
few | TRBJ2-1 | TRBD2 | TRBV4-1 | TGCGCCAGCAGCCAAGAGACTAGCGGGGGGGACAATGAGCAGTTCTTC | CASSQETSGGDNEQFF
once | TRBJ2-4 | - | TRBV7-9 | TGTGCCAGCAGCTCTTCCCTAGCCAAAAACATTCAGTACTTC | CASSSSLAKNIQYF
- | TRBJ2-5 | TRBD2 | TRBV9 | TGTGCCAGCAGCGCCACCCTAGCGGGGGAAGAGACCCAGTACTTC | CASSATLAGEETQYF
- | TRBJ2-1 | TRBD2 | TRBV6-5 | TGTGCCAGCAGCACTAGCGGGGGGGCTTCGAATGAGCAGTTCTTC | CASSTSGGASNEQFF
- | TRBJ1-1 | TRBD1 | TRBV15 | TGTGCCACCAGCAGAAGGACAGGGCTGAACACTGAAGCTTTCTTT | CATSRRTGLNTEAFF
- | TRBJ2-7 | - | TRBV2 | TGTGCCAGCAGTGTGAGTCCCTACGAGCAGTACTTC | CASSVSPYEQYF
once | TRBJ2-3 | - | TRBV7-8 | TGTGCCAGCAGCCGCAGACTAACAGATACGCAGTATTTT | CASSRRLTDTQYF
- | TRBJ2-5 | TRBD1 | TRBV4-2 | TGTGCCAGCAGCGACAGGGTCCAAGAGACCCAGTACTTC | CASSDRVQETQYF
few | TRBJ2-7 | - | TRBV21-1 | TGTGCCAGCAGCAAAGTGGGGGGAACCACCTACGAGCAGTACTTC | CASSKVGGTTYEQYF
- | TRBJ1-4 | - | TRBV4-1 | TGCGCCAGCAGCCAAGTGATAACAGGTTCATTGGGAAAACTGTTTTTT | CASSQVITGSLGKLFF
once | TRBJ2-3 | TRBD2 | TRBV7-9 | TGTGCCAGCAGCTTAAATAGCGGGAGCACAGATACGCAGTATTTT | CASSLNSGSTDTQYF
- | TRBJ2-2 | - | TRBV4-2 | TGTGCCAGCAGCCAGACAGGCGTTCGGGAGCTGTTTTTT | CASSQTGVRELFF
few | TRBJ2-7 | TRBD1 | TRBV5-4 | TGTGCCAGCAGCTTGTGGGCAGGGGGTCCCGAGCAGTACTTC | CASSLWAGGPEQYF
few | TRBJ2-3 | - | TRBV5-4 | TGTGCCAGCAGTCGCGGGGGCGCCGGAGTTACAGATACGCAGTATTTT | CASSRGGAGVTDTQYF